The T cell receptor beta chain under discussion was sequenced for a study of T cell repertoires in cytomegalovirus infection. Study-level background: From public TCR beta signatures came an indication of both CMV infection and matching HLA type. Study outcomes and limitations: Identification of carriers of CMV plus the relevant HLA was achieved through cumulative public TCR beta family frequency. It was HLA-C-restricted CMV-specific TCR beta clonotypes that dominated the response ex vivo.

There are many counts of this clonotype. As yet, its antigen is unknown. V lost 6 bases and J 7 bases, leaving 15 bases between the germline ends. CDR3 length: 14 residues. TCRdb re-analysed the reads in MiXCR, keeping a single row per CDR3 protein. In the table there are 510,000 or so distinct CDR3 sequences, 26% of which are singletons. The chain carries TRBV12-3 or TRBV12-4 and TRBJ1-4; D ambiguous. This TCR came from a human donor in good health (CMV status not recorded). Some clones in this sample may be carry-over from other donors' samples. Sequencing was done on a sample of PBMCs. DNA of the CDR3: TGTGCCAGCAGCCGGGCCATCGGAGGTGAAAAACTGTTTTTT. Protein: CASSRAIGGEKLFF.